This T cell receptor (beta chain) stems from a study of blood T cell repertoires in COVID-19. Looking at the study overall: There were acute and convalescent COVID-19 samples, and they came from the United States, Italy and Spain. The analysed material was cDNA or gDNA that came from T cells, B-cell-depleted T cells, or PBMCs.

In the original processing: How many nucleated cells were present was estimated from reference gene primer amplification. Assay used: immunoSEQ multiplex PCR; TCRdb lists only in-frame clones, some missing. Clone size and the V and J calls come from that table; the DNA yielded D and trimming. The sample holds about 81,000 clones; nearly 95% are singletons and the top ten take roughly 4.7%. This clone was detected once. The V gene end was trimmed by 4 bases and the J gene end by 4 bases; junction bases not matched to a gene: 10. Germline loops: CDR1 LNHDA, CDR2 SQIVND (reference sequence). The CDR3 has 16 residues.

This TCR derives from a human donor with active COVID-19. The donor label of this sample is uncertain. V and J are TRBV19 and TRBJ1-5; 7 nucleotides agree with TRBD1. The sequenced sample was peripheral blood. Here the CDR3 DNA reads TGTGCCAGTAGTACAAACAGGGGACCAGGGAATCAGCCCCAGCATTTT. Its protein is CASSTNRGPGNQPQHF.